The rows below give T cell receptor beta chains drawn from one sample of a study of T cell changes during pregnancy in multiple sclerosis. Only in-frame clones appear in the TCRdb table, and some are missing; sequencing was by immunoSEQ multiplex PCR. The sample gives tens of thousands of clones, about 90% of which show up once; 0.43% is in the top ten. The sample consisted of CD4+ T cells from peripheral blood mononuclear cells, taken before pregnancy. The receptors originated from a female donor with multiple sclerosis, enrolled in a pregnancy study. The CDR3 runs from the conserved cysteine through the conserved F or W. A D gene is named only where the DNA matches it firmly. Some rows mark clone size as missing; the rest say once, few, many or name a class of expanded clone.

TRBJ2-1,TRBD1,TRBV2,NA,CAIQDRDLVGEQFF,TGTGCCATACAGGACAGGGATTTAGTGGGTGAGCAGTTCTTC
TRBJ2-7,TRBD2,TRBV5-1,NA,CASSLGGSGRALGGEQYF,TGCGCCAGCAGCTTGGGAGGTAGCGGGAGGGCCCTCGGGGGAGAGCAGTACTTC
TRBJ1-2,NA,TRBV5-4,NA,CASSLGQERNYGYTF,TGTGCCAGCAGCTTGGGACAGGAGAGAAACTATGGCTACACCTTC
TRBJ2-1,TRBD2,TRBV30,NA,CAWSLAVPLEQFF,TGTGCCTGGAGTCTAGCGGTACCGTTAGAGCAGTTCTTC
TRBJ2-2,NA,TRBV5-6,NA,CASSFFPGELFF,TGTGCCAGCAGCTTCTTCCCCGGGGAGCTGTTTTTT
TRBJ1-5,NA,TRBV2,few,CASSAPYSNQPQHF,TGTGCCAGCAGTGCCCCCTATAGCAATCAGCCCCAGCATTTT
TRBJ1-1,NA,TRBV11-2,NA,CSLRQAMNTEAFF,TGTTCCCTTCGACAGGCAATGAACACTGAAGCTTTCTTT
TRBJ1-1,NA,TRBV6-6,NA,CASSFPTELMNTEAFF,TGTGCCAGCAGTTTCCCGACAGAGCTTATGAACACTGAAGCTTTCTTT
TRBJ2-3,NA,TRBV5-1,NA,CASSLAGSRTDTQYF,TGCGCCAGCAGCTTGGCCGGGAGTAGGACAGATACGCAGTATTTT
TRBJ2-2,TRBD2,TRBV2,NA,CATRGLAGFTGELFF,TGTGCCACCAGGGGACTAGCGGGATTTACCGGGGAGCTGTTTTTT
TRBJ2-1,NA,TRBV7-2,NA,CASTTRGADYNEQFF,TGTGCCAGCACCACACGGGGGGCGGACTACAATGAGCAGTTCTTC
TRBJ1-1,NA,TRBV9,NA,CASSSRGENTEAFF,TGTGCCAGCAGCTCGCGGGGGGAGAACACTGAAGCTTTCTTT
TRBJ2-1,NA,TRBV29-1,NA,CSVDTTANSYNEQFF,TGCAGCGTTGACACGACAGCCAACTCCTACAATGAGCAGTTCTTC
TRBJ1-1,NA,TRBV30,NA,CAWKTGKVLLNTEAFF,TGTGCCTGGAAAACGGGAAAAGTCCTTTTGAACACTGAAGCTTTCTTT
TRBJ1-4,TRBD1,TRBV28,NA,CASSLTVQGAGEKLFF,TGTGCCAGCAGTTTAACCGTCCAGGGGGCAGGGGAAAAACTGTTTTTT
TRBJ2-7,TRBD2,TRBV15,NA,CATSRDLAGVYEQYF,TGTGCCACCAGCAGAGATTTAGCGGGGGTATACGAGCAGTACTTC
TRBJ2-5,TRBD2,TRBV18,NA,CASSIMAGGALGETQYF,TGTGCCAGCTCGATAATGGCCGGGGGGGCCCTGGGAGAGACCCAGTACTTC
TRBJ1-1,NA,TRBV15,NA,CATSRPGVMNTEAFF,TGTGCCACCAGCAGACCCGGGGTGATGAACACTGAAGCTTTCTTT
TRBJ2-3,TRBD2,TRBV30,NA,CAWTAGGADTQYF,TGTGCCTGGACAGCGGGAGGGGCAGATACGCAGTATTTT
TRBJ1-6,NA,TRBV13,NA,CASSSQSRGSYNSPLHF,TGTGCCAGCAGCAGCCAATCCAGGGGTTCCTATAATTCACCCCTCCACTTT
TRBJ2-5,NA,TRBV7-2,once,CASSLGSGPGTQYF,TGTGCCAGCAGCTTAGGTAGCGGCCCGGGGACCCAGTACTTC
TRBJ2-1,NA,TRBV10-3,NA,CAISESLASYNEQFF,TGTGCCATCAGTGAGTCACTAGCTTCCTACAATGAGCAGTTCTTC
TRBJ1-6,NA,TRBV21-1,NA,CASSKEFRQGLDSPLHF,TGTGCCAGCAGCAAAGAGTTCCGACAGGGGCTTGATTCACCCCTCCACTTT
TRBJ2-5,NA,TRBV11-1,NA,CASSSGQLQETQYF,TGTGCCAGCAGCTCCGGACAGCTTCAAGAGACCCAGTACTTC
TRBJ2-1,NA,TRBV29-1,NA,CSVEGNQGHRNEQFF,TGCAGCGTTGAGGGGAACCAGGGGCATCGGAATGAGCAGTTCTTC
TRBJ2-2,NA,TRBV7-3,NA,CASSLVQGVGELFF,TGTGCCAGCAGCTTAGTACAGGGTGTCGGGGAGCTGTTTTTT
TRBJ1-4,NA,TRBV6-1,NA,CASSQVGGEVLEKLFF,TGTGCCAGCAGTCAAGTGGGAGGGGAGGTTTTGGAAAAACTGTTTTTT
TRBJ2-5,NA,TRBV6-6,NA,CASIPPPPDQETQYF,TGTGCCAGCATCCCACCGCCCCCGGACCAAGAGACCCAGTACTTC
TRBJ2-7,TRBD2,TRBV5-1,NA,CASSLTREFLYEQYF,TGCGCCAGCAGCCTGACGCGGGAGTTCCTCTACGAGCAGTACTTC
TRBJ1-5,NA,TRBV28,NA,CASMGGARVDQPQHF,TGTGCCAGCATGGGGGGGGCAAGGGTCGATCAGCCCCAGCATTTT
TRBJ2-1,TRBD2,TRBV2,NA,CASSVAGVRHNEQFF,TGTGCCAGCAGTGTCGCGGGGGTCCGACACAATGAGCAGTTCTTC
TRBJ2-7,NA,TRBV27,NA,CASSLSKTSRAYEQYF,TGTGCCAGCAGTTTATCGAAGACTAGTAGGGCCTACGAGCAGTACTTC
TRBJ2-1,TRBD1,TRBV10-3,once,CAISKDRGSYNEQFF,TGTGCCATCAGTAAAGACAGGGGATCCTACAATGAGCAGTTCTTC
TRBJ1-4,NA,TRBV20-1,NA,CSGTYNEKLFF,TGCAGCGGGACTTACAATGAAAAACTGTTTTTT
TRBJ1-2,NA,TRBV29-1,NA,CSAVGEGGYTF,TGCAGCGCCGTAGGGGAGGGCGGCTACACCTTC
TRBJ1-1,TRBD1,TRBV7-8,NA,CASSSSTGSGAEAFF,TGTGCCAGCAGCTCGTCGACAGGGTCTGGCGCTGAAGCTTTCTTT
TRBJ1-1,TRBD1,TRBV28,NA,CASSLFGQGGAFF,TGTGCCAGCAGTTTATTCGGACAGGGAGGGGCTTTCTTT
TRBJ2-1,NA,TRBV15,NA,CATSREQGPQFF,TGTGCCACCAGCAGAGAACAGGGACCTCAGTTCTTC
TRBJ1-5,NA,TRBV7-6,once,CASSLAGVSNQPQHF,TGTGCCAGCAGCTTAGCAGGGGTTAGCAATCAGCCCCAGCATTTT
TRBJ2-1,TRBD2,TRBV7-3,NA,CASSVTSGSGTREQFF,TGTGCCAGCAGCGTGACTAGCGGATCGGGAACACGGGAGCAGTTCTTC
TRBJ2-2,NA,TRBV11-2,NA,CASSLKEGLLNTGELFF,TGTGCCAGCAGCTTAAAGGAGGGGCTCCTGAACACCGGGGAGCTGTTTTTT
TRBJ2-5,NA,TRBV6-5,NA,CASSSRRQETQYF,TGTGCCAGCAGTTCGAGAAGACAAGAGACCCAGTACTTC
TRBJ1-2,NA,TRBV19,NA,CASSIVGTYGYTF,TGTGCCAGTAGTATAGTGGGCACCTATGGCTACACCTTC
TRBJ1-1,NA,TRBV19,once,CASSIAGENTEAFF,TGTGCCAGTAGTATTGCAGGGGAGAACACTGAAGCTTTCTTT
TRBJ2-2,TRBD1,TRBV18,NA,CASSPGTGGWNTGELFF,TGTGCCAGCTCACCAGGGACAGGGGGCTGGAACACCGGGGAGCTGTTTTTT
TRBJ1-2,TRBD1,TRBV27,NA,CASSFIAGTGISGGYTF,TGTGCCAGCAGTTTTATAGCTGGGACAGGGATTTCGGGTGGCTACACCTTC
TRBJ2-1,TRBD2,TRBV7-2,NA,CASSSSGTSGREQFF,TGTGCCAGCAGTTCCTCCGGGACTAGCGGGAGGGAGCAGTTCTTC
TRBJ1-1,NA,TRBV6-6,NA,CASSYSGQKNTEAFF,TGTGCCAGCAGTTACTCGGGCCAAAAGAACACTGAAGCTTTCTTT
TRBJ1-2,NA,TRBV7-9,NA,CASSLVGIRGGYTF,TGTGCCAGCAGCTTGGTGGGGATCAGGGGTGGCTACACCTTC
TRBJ2-3,TRBD2,TRBV5-1,once,CASSSGLAGGISTDTQYF,TGCGCCAGCAGCTCGGGACTAGCGGGGGGTATTAGCACAGATACGCAGTATTTT
TRBJ1-2,NA,TRBV6-1,NA,CASSGRRAGSDYGYTF,TGTGCCAGCAGTGGAAGGAGGGCTGGGTCGGACTATGGCTACACCTTC
TRBJ2-3,NA,TRBV2,NA,CASSETSPLDTQYF,TGTGCCAGCAGTGAAACTTCCCCCCTAGATACGCAGTATTTT
TRBJ2-7,NA,TRBV5-1,NA,CASSLVVSSYEQYF,TGCGCCAGCAGCTTGGTTGTCAGCTCCTACGAGCAGTACTTC
TRBJ2-6,NA,TRBV19,NA,CASSIGGSGANVLTF,TGTGCCAGTAGTATAGGAGGTTCCGGGGCCAACGTCCTGACTTTC
TRBJ2-2,TRBD2,TRBV19,NA,CASSMGGRAAGELFF,TGTGCCAGTAGTATGGGTGGGAGGGCCGCCGGGGAGCTGTTTTTT
TRBJ2-3,NA,TRBV7-6,NA,CASSRGLSSTDTQYF,TGTGCCAGCAGTCGTGGACTCTCTAGCACAGATACGCAGTATTTT
TRBJ1-1,NA,TRBV6-5,NA,CASSRGFEAFF,TGTGCCAGCAGTCGGGGATTTGAAGCTTTCTTT
TRBJ2-1,NA,TRBV19,NA,CASSIAGAQYNEQFF,TGTGCCAGTAGTATAGCGGGAGCTCAGTACAATGAGCAGTTCTTC
TRBJ1-5,NA,TRBV9,NA,CASSVGPQGGNQPQHF,TGTGCCAGCAGCGTAGGTCCACAGGGTGGCAATCAGCCCCAGCATTTT
TRBJ1-2,NA,TRBV15,NA,CATSRVPFIDGYTF,TGTGCCACCAGCAGAGTTCCATTCATAGATGGCTACACCTTC